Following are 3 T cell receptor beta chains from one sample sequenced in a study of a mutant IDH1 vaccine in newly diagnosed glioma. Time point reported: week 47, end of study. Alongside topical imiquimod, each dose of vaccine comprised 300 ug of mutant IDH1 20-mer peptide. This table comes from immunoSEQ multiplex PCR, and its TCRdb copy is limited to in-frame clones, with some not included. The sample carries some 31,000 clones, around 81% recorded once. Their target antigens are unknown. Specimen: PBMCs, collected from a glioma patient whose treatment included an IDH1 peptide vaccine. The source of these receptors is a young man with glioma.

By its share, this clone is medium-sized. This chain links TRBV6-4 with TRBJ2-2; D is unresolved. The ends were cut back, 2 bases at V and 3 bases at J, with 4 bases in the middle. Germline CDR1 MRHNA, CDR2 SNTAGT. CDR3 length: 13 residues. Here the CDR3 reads CASSDRDTGELFF. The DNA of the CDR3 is TGTGCCAGCAGTGACAGGGACACCGGGGAGCTGTTTTTT.

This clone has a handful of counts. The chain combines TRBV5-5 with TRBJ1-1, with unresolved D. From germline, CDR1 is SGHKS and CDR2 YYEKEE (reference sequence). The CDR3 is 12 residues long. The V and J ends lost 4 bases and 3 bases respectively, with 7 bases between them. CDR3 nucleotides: TGTGCCAGCAGCACCACAGACACTGAAGCTTTCTTT. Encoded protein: CASSTTDTEAFF.

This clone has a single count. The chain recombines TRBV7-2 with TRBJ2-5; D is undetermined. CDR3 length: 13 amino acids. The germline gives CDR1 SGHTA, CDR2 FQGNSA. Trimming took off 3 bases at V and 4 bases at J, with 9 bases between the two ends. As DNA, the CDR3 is TGTGCCAGCAGCTTGAGGATGAGAGAGACCCAGTACTTC. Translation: CASSLRMRETQYF.